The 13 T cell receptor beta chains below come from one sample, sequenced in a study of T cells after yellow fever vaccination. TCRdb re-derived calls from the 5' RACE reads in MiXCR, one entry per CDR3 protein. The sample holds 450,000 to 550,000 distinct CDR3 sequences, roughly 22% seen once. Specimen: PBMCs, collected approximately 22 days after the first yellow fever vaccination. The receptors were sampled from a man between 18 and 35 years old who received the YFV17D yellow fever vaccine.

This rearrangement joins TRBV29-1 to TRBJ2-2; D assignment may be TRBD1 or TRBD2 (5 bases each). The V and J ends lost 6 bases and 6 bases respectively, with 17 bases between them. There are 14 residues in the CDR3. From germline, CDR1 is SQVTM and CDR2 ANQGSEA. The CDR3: CSVVTRDVAGELFF. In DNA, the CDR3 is TGCAGCGTAGTTACCAGGGACGTCGCCGGGGAGCTGTTTTTT.

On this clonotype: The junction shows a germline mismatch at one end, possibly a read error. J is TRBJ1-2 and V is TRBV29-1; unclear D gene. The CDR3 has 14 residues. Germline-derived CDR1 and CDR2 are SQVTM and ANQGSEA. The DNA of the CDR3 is TGCAGCGTTGCAACCGGCCACACTAACTATGGCTGCACCTTC. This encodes CSVATGHTNYGCTF.

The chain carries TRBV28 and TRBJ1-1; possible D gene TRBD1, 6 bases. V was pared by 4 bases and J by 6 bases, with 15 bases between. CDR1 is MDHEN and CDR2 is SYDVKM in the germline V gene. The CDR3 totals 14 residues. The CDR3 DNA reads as TGTGCCAGCAGTTCTGCAGGGGTGGTCGCTGAAGCTTTCTTT. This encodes CASSSAGVVAEAFF. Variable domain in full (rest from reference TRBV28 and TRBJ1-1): DVKVTQSSRYLVKRTGEKVFLECVQDMDHENMFWYRQDPGLGLRLIYFSYDVKMKEKGDIPEGYSVSREKKERFSLILESASTNQTSMYLCASSSAGVVAEAFFGQGTRLTVV.

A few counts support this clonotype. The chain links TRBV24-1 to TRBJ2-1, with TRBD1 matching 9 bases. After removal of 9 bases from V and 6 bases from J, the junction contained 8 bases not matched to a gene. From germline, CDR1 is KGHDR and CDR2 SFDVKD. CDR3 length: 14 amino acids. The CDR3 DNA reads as TGTGCCACCGAGCCGACAGGGGGTAGCAATGAGCAGTTCTTC. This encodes CATEPTGGSNEQFF.

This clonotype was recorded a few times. The CDR3 region is CASSLVTGMAGEQFF. In DNA form, the CDR3 reads TGTGCCAGCAGCTTAGTAACAGGGATGGCCGGTGAGCAGTTCTTC. The chain combines TRBV7-2 with TRBJ2-1; a weak D match, TRBD1 (6 bases). Germline V gene lookup returns CDR1 SGHTA and CDR2 FQGNSA. The V and J ends lost 1 base and 9 bases respectively, with 16 bases between them. This CDR3 has 15 residues.

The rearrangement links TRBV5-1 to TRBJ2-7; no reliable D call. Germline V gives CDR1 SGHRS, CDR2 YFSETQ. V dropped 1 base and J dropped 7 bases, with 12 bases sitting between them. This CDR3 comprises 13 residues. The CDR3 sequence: CASSLLAETEQYF. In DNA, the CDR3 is TGCGCCAGCAGCTTGCTGGCAGAGACGGAGCAGTACTTC.

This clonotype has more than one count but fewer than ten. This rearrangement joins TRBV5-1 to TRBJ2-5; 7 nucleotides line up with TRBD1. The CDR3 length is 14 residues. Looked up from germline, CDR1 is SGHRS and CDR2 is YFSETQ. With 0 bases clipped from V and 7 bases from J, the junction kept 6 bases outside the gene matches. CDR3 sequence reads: CASSLGQGIGTQYF. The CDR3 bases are TGCGCCAGCAGCTTGGGACAGGGCATTGGGACCCAGTACTTC.

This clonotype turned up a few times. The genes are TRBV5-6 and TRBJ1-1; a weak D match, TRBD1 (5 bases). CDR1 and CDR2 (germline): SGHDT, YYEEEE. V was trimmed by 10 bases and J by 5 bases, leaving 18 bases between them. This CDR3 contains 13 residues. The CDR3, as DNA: TGTGCCGGGGGAAAGGGGCTAGGGACTGAAGCTTTCTTT. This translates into CAGGKGLGTEAFF.

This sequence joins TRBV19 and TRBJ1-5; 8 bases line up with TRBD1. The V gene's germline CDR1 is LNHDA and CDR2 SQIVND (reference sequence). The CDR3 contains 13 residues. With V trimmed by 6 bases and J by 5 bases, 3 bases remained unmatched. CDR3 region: CASRGQADQPQHF. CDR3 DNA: TGTGCCAGTAGGGGACAGGCCGATCAGCCCCAGCATTTT.

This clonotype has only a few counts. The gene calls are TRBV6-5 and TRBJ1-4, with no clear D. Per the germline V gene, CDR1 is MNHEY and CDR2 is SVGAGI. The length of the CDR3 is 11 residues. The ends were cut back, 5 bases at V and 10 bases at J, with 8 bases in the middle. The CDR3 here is CASSDARKLFF. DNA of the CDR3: TGTGCCAGCAGTGATGCCCGAAAACTGTTTTTT.

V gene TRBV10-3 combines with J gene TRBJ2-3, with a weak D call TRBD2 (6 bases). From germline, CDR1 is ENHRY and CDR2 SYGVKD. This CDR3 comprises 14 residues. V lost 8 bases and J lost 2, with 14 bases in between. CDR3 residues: CAIAGQDYTDTQYF. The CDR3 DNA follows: TGTGCCATCGCCGGGCAGGACTACACAGATACGCAGTATTTT.

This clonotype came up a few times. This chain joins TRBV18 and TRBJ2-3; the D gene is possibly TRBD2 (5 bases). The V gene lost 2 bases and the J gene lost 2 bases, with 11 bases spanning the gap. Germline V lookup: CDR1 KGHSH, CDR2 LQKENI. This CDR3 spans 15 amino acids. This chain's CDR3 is CASSPTADHTDTQYF. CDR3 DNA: TGTGCCAGCTCACCAACAGCGGACCACACAGATACGCAGTATTTT.

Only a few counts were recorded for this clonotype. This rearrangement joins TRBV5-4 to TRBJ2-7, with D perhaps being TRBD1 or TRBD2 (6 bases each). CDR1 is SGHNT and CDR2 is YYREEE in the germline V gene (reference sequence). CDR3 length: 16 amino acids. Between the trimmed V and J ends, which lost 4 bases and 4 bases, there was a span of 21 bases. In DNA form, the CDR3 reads TGTGCCAGCAGCCCGGCCCACAGGGTGGGAGGTTACGAGCAGTACTTC. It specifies CASSPAHRVGGYEQYF.